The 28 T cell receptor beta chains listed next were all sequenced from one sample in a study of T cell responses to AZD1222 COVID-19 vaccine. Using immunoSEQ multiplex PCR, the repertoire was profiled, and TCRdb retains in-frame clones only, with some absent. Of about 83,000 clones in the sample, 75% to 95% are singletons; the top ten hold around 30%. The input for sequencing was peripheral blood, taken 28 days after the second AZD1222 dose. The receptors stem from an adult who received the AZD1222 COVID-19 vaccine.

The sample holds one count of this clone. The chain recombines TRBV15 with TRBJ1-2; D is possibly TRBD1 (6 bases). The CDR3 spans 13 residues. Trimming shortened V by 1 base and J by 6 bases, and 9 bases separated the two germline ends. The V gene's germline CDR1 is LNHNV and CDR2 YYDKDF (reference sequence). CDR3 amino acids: CATSRGTEDGYTF. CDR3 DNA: TGTGCCACCAGCAGAGGGACAGAGGATGGCTACACCTTC.

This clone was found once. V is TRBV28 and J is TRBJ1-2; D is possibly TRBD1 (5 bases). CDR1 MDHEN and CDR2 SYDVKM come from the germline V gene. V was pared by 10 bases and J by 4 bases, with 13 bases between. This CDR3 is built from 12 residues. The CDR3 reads CANWKGSYGYTF. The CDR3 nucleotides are TGTGCCAACTGGAAGGGGAGCTATGGCTACACCTTC.

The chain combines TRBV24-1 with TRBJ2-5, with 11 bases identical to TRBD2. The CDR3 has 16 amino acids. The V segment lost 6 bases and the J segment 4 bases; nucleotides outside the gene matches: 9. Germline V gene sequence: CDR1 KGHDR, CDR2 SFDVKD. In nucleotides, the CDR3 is TGTGCCACCAGTCCTTCGACTAGCGGGAAGGGAGAGACCCAGTACTTC. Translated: CATSPSTSGKGETQYF.

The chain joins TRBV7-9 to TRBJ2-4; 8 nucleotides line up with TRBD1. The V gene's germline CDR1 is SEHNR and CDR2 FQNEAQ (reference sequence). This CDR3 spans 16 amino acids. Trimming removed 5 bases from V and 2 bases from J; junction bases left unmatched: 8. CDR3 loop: CASSSRDRSTKNIQYF. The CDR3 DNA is TGTGCCAGCAGCAGCCGGGACAGGAGCACCAAAAACATTCAGTACTTC.

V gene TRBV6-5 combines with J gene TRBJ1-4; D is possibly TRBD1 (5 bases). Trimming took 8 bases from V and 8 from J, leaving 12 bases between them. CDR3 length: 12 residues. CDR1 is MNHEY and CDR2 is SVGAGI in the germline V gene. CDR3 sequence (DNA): TGTGCCAGCGGAGAGGGGTACGAAAAACTGTTTTTT. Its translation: CASGEGYEKLFF.

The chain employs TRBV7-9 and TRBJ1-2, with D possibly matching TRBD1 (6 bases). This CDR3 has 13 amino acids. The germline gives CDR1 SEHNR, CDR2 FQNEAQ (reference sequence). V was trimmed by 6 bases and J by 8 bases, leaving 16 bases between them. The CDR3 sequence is CASSLGQSGGYTF. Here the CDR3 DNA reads TGTGCCAGCAGTCTCGGACAGAGTGGGGGCTACACCTTC.

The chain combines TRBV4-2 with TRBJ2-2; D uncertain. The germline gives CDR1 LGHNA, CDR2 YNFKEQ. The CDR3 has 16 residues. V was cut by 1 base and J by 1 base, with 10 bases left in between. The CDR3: CASSQAVGGNTGELFF. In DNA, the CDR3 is TGTGCCAGCAGCCAAGCCGTCGGCGGGAACACCGGGGAGCTGTTTTTT.

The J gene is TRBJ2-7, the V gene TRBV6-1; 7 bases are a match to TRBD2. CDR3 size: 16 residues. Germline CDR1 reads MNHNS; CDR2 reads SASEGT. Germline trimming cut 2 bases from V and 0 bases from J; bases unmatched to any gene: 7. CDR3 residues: CASSERGGWLSYEQYF. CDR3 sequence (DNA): TGTGCCAGCAGTGAAAGGGGAGGGTGGCTCTCCTACGAGCAGTACTTC.

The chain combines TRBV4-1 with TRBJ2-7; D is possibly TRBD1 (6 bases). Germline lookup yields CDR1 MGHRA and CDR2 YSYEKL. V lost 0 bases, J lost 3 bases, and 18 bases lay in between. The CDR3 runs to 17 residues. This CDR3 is CASSQDKWTVGSYEQYF. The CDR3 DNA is TGCGCCAGCAGCCAAGATAAGTGGACAGTTGGGAGCTACGAGCAGTACTTC.

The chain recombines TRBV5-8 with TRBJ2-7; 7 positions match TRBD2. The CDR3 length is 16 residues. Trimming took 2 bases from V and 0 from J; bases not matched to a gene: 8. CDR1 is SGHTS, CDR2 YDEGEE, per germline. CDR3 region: CASSFLGPGGSYEQYF. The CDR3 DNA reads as TGTGCCAGCAGCTTCCTAGGCCCGGGAGGCTCCTACGAGCAGTACTTC.

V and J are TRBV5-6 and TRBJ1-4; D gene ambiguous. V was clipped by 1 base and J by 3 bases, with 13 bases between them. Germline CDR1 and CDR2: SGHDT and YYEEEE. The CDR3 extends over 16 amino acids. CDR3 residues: CASSLSDRVSNEKLFF. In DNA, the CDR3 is TGTGCCAGCAGCTTGTCGGATCGAGTATCTAATGAAAAACTGTTTTTT.

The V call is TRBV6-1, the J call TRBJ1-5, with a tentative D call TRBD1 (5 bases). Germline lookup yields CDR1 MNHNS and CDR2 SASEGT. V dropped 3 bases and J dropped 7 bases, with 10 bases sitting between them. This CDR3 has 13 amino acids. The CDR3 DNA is TGTGCCAGCAGTGAGTTGGGGGAACAGCCCCAGCATTTT. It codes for CASSELGEQPQHF.

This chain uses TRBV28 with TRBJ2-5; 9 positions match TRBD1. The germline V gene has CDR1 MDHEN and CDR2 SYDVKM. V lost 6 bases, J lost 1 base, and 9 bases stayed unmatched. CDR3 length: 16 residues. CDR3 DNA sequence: TGTGCCAGCAGCTCCGGGACAGGGACCTCCCAAGAGACCCAGTACTTC. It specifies CASSSGTGTSQETQYF.

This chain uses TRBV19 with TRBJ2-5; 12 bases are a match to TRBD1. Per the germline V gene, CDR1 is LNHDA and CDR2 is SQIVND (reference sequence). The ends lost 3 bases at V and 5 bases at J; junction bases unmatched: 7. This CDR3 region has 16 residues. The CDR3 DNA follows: TGTGCCAGTAGTATCTCGGGACAGGGGGCAATGGAGACCCAGTACTTC. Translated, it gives CASSISGQGAMETQYF. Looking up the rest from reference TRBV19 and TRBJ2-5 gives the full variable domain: DGGITQSPKYLFRKEGQNVTLSCEQNLNHDAMYWYRQDPGQGLRLIYYSQIVNDFQKGDIAEGYSVSREKKESFPLTVTSAQKNPTAFYLCASSISGQGAMETQYFGPGTRLLVL.

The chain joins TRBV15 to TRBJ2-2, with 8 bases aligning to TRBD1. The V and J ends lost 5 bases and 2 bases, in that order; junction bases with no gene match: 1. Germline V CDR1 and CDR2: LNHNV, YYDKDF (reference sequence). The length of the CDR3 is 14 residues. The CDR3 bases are TGTGCCACCAGCGGACAGGGCAACACCGGGGAGCTGTTTTTT. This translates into CATSGQGNTGELFF.

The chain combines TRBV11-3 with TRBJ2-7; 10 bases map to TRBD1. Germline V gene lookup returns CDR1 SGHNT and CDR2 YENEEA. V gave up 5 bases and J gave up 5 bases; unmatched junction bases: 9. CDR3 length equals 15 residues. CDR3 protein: CASSPAGTGAHEQYF. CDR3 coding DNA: TGTGCCAGCAGCCCCGCCGGGACAGGGGCCCACGAGCAGTACTTC.

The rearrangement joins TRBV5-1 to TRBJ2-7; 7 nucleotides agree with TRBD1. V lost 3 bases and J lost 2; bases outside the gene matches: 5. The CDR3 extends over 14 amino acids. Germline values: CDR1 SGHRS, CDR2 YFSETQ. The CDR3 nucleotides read TGCGCCAGCAGCTCCAGACAGGGTGCCTACGAGCAGTACTTC. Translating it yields CASSSRQGAYEQYF.

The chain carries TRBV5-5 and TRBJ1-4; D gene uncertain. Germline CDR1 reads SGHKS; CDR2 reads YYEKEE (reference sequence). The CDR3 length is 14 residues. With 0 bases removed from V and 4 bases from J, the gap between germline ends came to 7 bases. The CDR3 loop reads CASSLVPRNEKLFF. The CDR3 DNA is TGTGCCAGCAGCTTGGTTCCTCGTAATGAAAAACTGTTTTTT.

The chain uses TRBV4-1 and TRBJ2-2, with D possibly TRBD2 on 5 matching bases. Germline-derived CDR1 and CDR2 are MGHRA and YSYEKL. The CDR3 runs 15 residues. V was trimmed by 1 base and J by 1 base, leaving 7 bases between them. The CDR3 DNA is TGCGCCAGCAGCCAAGGAGGGTGGAACACCGGGGAGCTGTTTTTT. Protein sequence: CASSQGGWNTGELFF.

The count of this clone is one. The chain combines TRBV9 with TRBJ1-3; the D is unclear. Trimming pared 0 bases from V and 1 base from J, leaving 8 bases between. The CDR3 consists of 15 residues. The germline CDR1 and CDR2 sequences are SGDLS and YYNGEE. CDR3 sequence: CASSVEGGSGNTIYF. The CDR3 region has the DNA TGTGCCAGCAGCGTAGAAGGAGGGTCTGGAAACACCATATATTTT.

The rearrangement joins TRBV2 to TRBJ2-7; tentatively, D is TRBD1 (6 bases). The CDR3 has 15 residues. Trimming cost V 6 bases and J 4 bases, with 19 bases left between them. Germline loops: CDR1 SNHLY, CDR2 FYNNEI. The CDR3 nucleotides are TGTGCCAGCAGCCTGAATAGAATTACAGGGTACGAGCAGTACTTC. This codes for CASSLNRITGYEQYF.

The CDR3 DNA follows: TGTGCCAGCAGTTACTCGTTGGTTACAGATACGCAGTATTTT. Translating gives CASSYSLVTDTQYF. This chain links TRBV6-5 with TRBJ2-3; no firm D call. V was pared by 0 bases and J by 3 bases, with 7 bases between. This CDR3 is 14 amino acids long. The germline gives CDR1 MNHEY, CDR2 SVGAGI.

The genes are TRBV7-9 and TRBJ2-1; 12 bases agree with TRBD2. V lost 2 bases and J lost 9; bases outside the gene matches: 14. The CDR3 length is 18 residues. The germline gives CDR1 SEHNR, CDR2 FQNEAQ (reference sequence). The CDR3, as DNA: TGTGCCAGCAGCTTATCCCAATTACTAGCGGGAGGTGGGTTTGAGCAGTTCTTC. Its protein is CASSLSQLLAGGGFEQFF.

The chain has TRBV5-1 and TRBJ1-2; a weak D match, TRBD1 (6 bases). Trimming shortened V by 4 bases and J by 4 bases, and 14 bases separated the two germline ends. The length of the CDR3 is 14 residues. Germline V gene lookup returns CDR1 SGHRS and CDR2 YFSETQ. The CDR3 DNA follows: TGCGCCAGCAGCGTGGACAGTTCTGCCTATGGCTACACCTTC. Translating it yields CASSVDSSAYGYTF.

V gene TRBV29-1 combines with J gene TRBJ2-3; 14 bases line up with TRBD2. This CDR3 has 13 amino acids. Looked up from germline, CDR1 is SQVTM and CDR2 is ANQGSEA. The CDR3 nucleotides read TGCGGCGGGACTAGCGGGAGTGCAGATACGCAGTATTTT. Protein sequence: CGGTSGSADTQYF.

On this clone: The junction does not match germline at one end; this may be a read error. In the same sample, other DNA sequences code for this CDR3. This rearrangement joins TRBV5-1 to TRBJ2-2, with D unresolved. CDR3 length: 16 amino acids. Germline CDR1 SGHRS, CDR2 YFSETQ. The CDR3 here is CASSLAGFQNTGELFF. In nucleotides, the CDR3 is TGCGCCAGCAGCTTGGCGGGCTTCCAGAACACCGGAGAGCTGTTTTTT. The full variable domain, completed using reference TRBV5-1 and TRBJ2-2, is KAGVTQTPRYLIKTRGQQVTLSCSPISGHRSVSWYQQTPGQGLQFLFEYFSETQRNKGNFPGRFSGRQFSNSRSEMNVSTLELGDSALYLCASSLAGFQNTGELFFGEGSRLTVL.

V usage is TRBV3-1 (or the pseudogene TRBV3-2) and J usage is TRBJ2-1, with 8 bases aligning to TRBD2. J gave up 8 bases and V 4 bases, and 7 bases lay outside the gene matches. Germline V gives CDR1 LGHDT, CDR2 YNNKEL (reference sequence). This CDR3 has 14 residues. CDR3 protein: CASSPGGEIHEQFF. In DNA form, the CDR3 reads TGTGCCAGCAGCCCGGGGGGGGAAATCCATGAGCAGTTCTTC.

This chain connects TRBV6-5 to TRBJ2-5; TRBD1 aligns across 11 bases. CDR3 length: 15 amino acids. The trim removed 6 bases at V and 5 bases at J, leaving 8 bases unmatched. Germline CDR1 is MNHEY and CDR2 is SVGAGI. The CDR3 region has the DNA TGTGCCAGCAGGAAACCGGGACAGGGGGTGGAGACCCAGTACTTC. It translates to CASRKPGQGVETQYF.